This TCR beta chain derives from a study of shared clonotypes between healthy human individuals. Overall study results and limits: Even with large depth, rarefaction showed that sorted-subset sequencing was incomplete.

TCRdb keeps only in-frame clones here, not all; method: immunoSEQ multiplex PCR. The sample holds some 650,000 clones, roughly 97% seen once. As regards this clone: Its target is unknown. Distinct nucleotide sequences in the sample also encode this CDR3.

Deletions cut 0 bases from V and 5 bases from J, with 4 bases between. The CDR3 sequence is 12 residues long. Germline CDR1 is SEHNR and CDR2 is FQNEAQ (reference sequence). The chain employs TRBV7-9 and TRBJ2-5, with no clear D. The source is a woman aged 25 to 45 in good health. The sequencing sample was made of naive CD4+ T cells sorted from blood. Subset denoted: CD45RA+ positively selected. CDR3 region: CASSLAQETQYF. The DNA for the CDR3 is TGTGCCAGCAGCTTAGCGCAGGAGACCCAGTACTTC.